The T cell receptor (beta chain) described here comes from a study of blood T cells in healthy people across ages. The CDR3 sequence is 13 residues long. From germline, CDR1 is MNHNS and CDR2 SASEGT. Extraction yielded at least 6 micrograms of total RNA per sample. Alongside a J-beta primer mix, a sample-barcoded 5' primer served in a second PCR lasting roughly 6 to 12 cycles. TCRdb used MiXCR to reprocess the 5' RACE reads, holding one entry per CDR3 protein. The sample carries about 1.8 million distinct CDR3 sequences, approximately 50% recorded once. The genes are TRBV6-1 and TRBJ2-5; D might be TRBD2 (5 bases). The DNA end lines up better with TRBJ2-7; the J call may be wrong. The receptor's source is a woman aged 40 to 50 in good health. Sequencing used blood. The chain's CDR3 is CASSEIEGYEQYF. For the CDR3, the DNA is TGTGCCAGCAGTGAGATCGAGGGCTACGAGCAGTACTTC.